The 3 T cell receptor beta chains below all came from one sample that was sequenced in a study of T cells after yellow fever vaccination. TCRdb called the 5' RACE reads again in MiXCR, with one record for every CDR3 protein. The table includes roughly 330,000 distinct CDR3 sequences, approximately 4% detected once. This specimen consisted of PBMCs, obtained 5 days after the yellow fever booster vaccination. Receptor source: a man younger than 30 who received the YFV17D yellow fever vaccine.

A few counts support this clonotype. This chain uses TRBV6-5 with TRBJ2-7; D may match TRBD1 or TRBD2 (5 bases each). CDR3 size: 14 residues. Between the trimmed V and J ends, which lost 6 bases and 3 bases, there was a span of 15 bases. The germline CDR1 and CDR2 sequences are MNHEY and SVGAGI. Here the CDR3 reads CASRSPGTSYEQYV. The DNA of the CDR3 is TGTGCCAGCAGGTCCCCCGGGACCAGCTACGAGCAGTACGTC.

The table lists this clonotype with many counts. The V and J genes are TRBV11-2 and TRBJ1-2, with 8 bases lining up with TRBD1. The CDR3 spans 15 residues. Trimming removed 3 bases from V and 2 bases from J; junction bases left unmatched: 5. The germline V gene encodes CDR1 SGHAT and CDR2 FQNNGV. The CDR3 loop reads CASSFGRTGNYGYTF. In DNA form, the CDR3 reads TGTGCCAGCAGCTTTGGCAGGACAGGGAACTATGGCTACACCTTC.

This clonotype was seen more than once but under ten times. The chain joins TRBV20-1 to TRBJ1-4; 7 bases are shared with TRBD1. Unmatched junction bases numbered 10, after V lost 3 bases and J lost 6 bases. CDR1 and CDR2 from the germline V gene are DFQATT and SNEGSKA (reference sequence). CDR3 size: 15 residues. CDR3 sequence: CSARDRDRGYEKLFF. In DNA form, the CDR3 reads TGCAGTGCTAGGGACCGGGACAGAGGTTATGAAAAACTGTTTTTT.